These T cell receptor beta chains were read from a single sample in a study of blood T cell repertoires in COVID-19. Generated by immunoSEQ multiplex PCR, the TCRdb table keeps only in-frame clones and is missing some. The sample comprises 350,000 to 450,000 clones, about 85% of which are singletons, and roughly 3.6% rests with the top ten. The sample taken for sequencing was peripheral blood. Receptor source: a woman between 18 and 29 years old with acute or convalescent COVID-19. CDR3s include the opening cysteine and the closing phenylalanine or tryptophan. Each record gives: V gene, clone size, D gene, J gene, CDR3 protein, CDR3 DNA. D genes are given only for firm matches. The size entry is marked missing in some rows and otherwise reads once, few, many or a size class.

V: TRBV3-1/TRBV3-2
size: NA
D: TRBD1
J: TRBJ1-5
CDR3: CASSPRTGGEKDQPQHF
DNA: TGTGCCAGCAGCCCCAGGACAGGGGGCGAGAAGGATCAGCCCCAGCATTTT

V: TRBV10-1
size: NA
D: NA
J: TRBJ1-1
CDR3: CASSERREGNTEAFF
DNA: TGCGCCAGCAGTGAGAGGAGGGAGGGGAACACTGAAGCTTTCTTT

V: TRBV2
size: NA
D: NA
J: TRBJ1-4
CDR3: CASSTHDSEKLFF
DNA: TGTGCCAGCAGTACCCACGACAGTGAAAAACTGTTTTTT

V: TRBV5-1
size: NA
D: NA
J: TRBJ2-3
CDR3: CASSLGQLNTDTQYF
DNA: TGCGCCAGCAGCTTGGGACAGCTAAACACAGATACGCAGTATTTT

V: TRBV19
size: once
D: TRBD1
J: TRBJ1-6
CDR3: CASTGTGTDNSPLHF
DNA: TGTGCCAGTACCGGGACGGGGACAGATAATTCACCCCTCCACTTT

V: TRBV2
size: NA
D: TRBD1
J: TRBJ1-6
CDR3: CASSQRQGYDSPLHF
DNA: TGTGCCAGCAGTCAGCGACAGGGCTATGATTCACCCCTCCACTTT

V: TRBV6-5
size: NA
D: NA
J: TRBJ1-1
CDR3: CASRPQPNTEAFF
DNA: TGTGCCAGCAGACCACAGCCGAACACTGAAGCTTTCTTT

V: TRBV29-1
size: NA
D: NA
J: TRBJ1-2
CDR3: CSVEARGYTF
DNA: TGCAGCGTTGAGGCTAGAGGCTACACCTTC

V: TRBV5-1
size: NA
D: TRBD1
J: TRBJ1-1
CDR3: CASSFERGLNTEAFF
DNA: TGCGCCAGCAGCTTTGAAAGGGGGCTCAACACTGAAGCTTTCTTT

V: TRBV9
size: NA
D: NA
J: TRBJ1-3
CDR3: CASAGGNTIYF
DNA: TGTGCCAGCGCGGGCGGAAACACCATATATTTT

V: TRBV11-3
size: NA
D: NA
J: TRBJ2-3
CDR3: CASSPGRWGVSTDTQYF
DNA: TGTGCCAGCAGCCCTGGCCGGTGGGGCGTAAGCACAGATACGCAGTATTTT

V: TRBV19
size: once
D: NA
J: TRBJ2-1
CDR3: CASSFRLELGQFF
DNA: TGTGCCAGTAGTTTCCGACTCGAGCTCGGGCAGTTCTTC

V: TRBV2
size: NA
D: TRBD2
J: TRBJ2-3
CDR3: CASRRTSGGYTQYF
DNA: TGTGCCAGCAGGCGGACTAGCGGGGGGTATACGCAGTATTTT

V: TRBV5-6
size: once
D: NA
J: TRBJ2-7
CDR3: CASSLGTGAYEQYF
DNA: TGTGCCAGCAGCCTGGGGACTGGGGCCTACGAGCAGTACTTC

V: TRBV7-9
size: NA
D: NA
J: TRBJ1-1
CDR3: CASSLEEGAAFF
DNA: TGTGCCAGCAGCTTAGAAGAAGGGGCCGCTTTCTTT

V: TRBV7-9
size: NA
D: NA
J: TRBJ1-1
CDR3: CASSSFTNRTEAFF
DNA: TGTGCCAGCAGCTCCTTTACAAACAGGACTGAAGCTTTCTTT

V: TRBV5-1
size: NA
D: NA
J: TRBJ1-2
CDR3: CASSWGPGAGGYTF
DNA: TGCGCCAGCAGCTGGGGACCGGGCGCGGGGGGCTACACCTTC

V: TRBV28
size: NA
D: NA
J: TRBJ2-1
CDR3: CASSSISVGEQFF
DNA: TGTGCCAGCAGCTCGATTAGCGTCGGTGAGCAGTTCTTC

V: TRBV29-1
size: NA
D: NA
J: TRBJ1-2
CDR3: CSVDVGSYGYTF
DNA: TGCAGCGTTGATGTGGGGAGCTATGGCTACACCTTC

V: TRBV18
size: NA
D: NA
J: TRBJ1-4
CDR3: CASSLGSGGEKLFF
DNA: TGTGCCAGCTCACTGGGATCGGGGGGTGAAAAACTGTTTTTT

V: TRBV3-1/TRBV3-2
size: NA
D: TRBD2
J: TRBJ2-3
CDR3: CASSSSGDTDTQYF
DNA: TGTGCCAGCAGCTCTAGCGGGGACACAGATACGCAGTATTTT

V: TRBV10-3
size: NA
D: NA
J: TRBJ1-1
CDR3: CAIRGEKQGEAFF
DNA: TGTGCCATCAGGGGGGAGAAACAGGGTGAAGCTTTCTTT

V: TRBV11-2
size: NA
D: NA
J: TRBJ2-7
CDR3: CASTEGQGSYEQYF
DNA: TGTGCCAGCACCGAAGGGCAGGGGTCCTACGAGCAGTACTTC

V: TRBV2
size: NA
D: NA
J: TRBJ2-2
CDR3: CAYKGANTGELFF
DNA: TGTGCTTATAAAGGGGCGAACACCGGGGAGCTGTTTTTT

V: TRBV9
size: NA
D: TRBD1
J: TRBJ2-7
CDR3: CASSVEGQAREQYF
DNA: TGTGCCAGCAGCGTAGAGGGACAGGCCCGCGAGCAGTACTTC

V: TRBV28
size: NA
D: TRBD2
J: TRBJ2-5
CDR3: CASSLWPSGQETQYF
DNA: TGTGCCAGCAGTTTATGGCCTAGCGGCCAAGAGACCCAGTACTTC

V: TRBV27
size: NA
D: NA
J: TRBJ1-6
CDR3: CASSLREAYNSPLHF
DNA: TGTGCCAGCAGTTTACGGGAGGCCTATAATTCACCCCTCCACTTT